One sample yielded the 28 T cell receptor beta chains listed below, sequenced in a study of blood T cells in healthy people across ages. Alongside a J-beta primer mix, a sample-barcoded 5' primer served in a second PCR lasting about 7 to 12 cycles. TCRdb used MiXCR to reprocess the 5' RACE reads, holding one entry per CDR3 protein. The top ten clones hold about 3.6% of a sample with roughly 680,000 distinct CDR3 sequences, under 25% of them seen once. Material: blood. These receptors were taken from an older man in good health.

V usage is TRBV6-5 and J usage is TRBJ2-3; the match to TRBD2 covers 12 bases. The CDR3 contains 16 residues. With 5 bases clipped from V and 0 bases from J, the junction kept 3 bases outside the gene matches. Per germline, CDR1 MNHEY and CDR2 SVGAGI. CDR3 amino acids: CASSKGTSGSTDTQYF. The CDR3 bases are TGTGCCAGCAGTAAAGGGACTAGCGGGAGCACAGATACGCAGTATTTT.

This clonotype was counted once. The chain has TRBV6-2 or TRBV6-3 and TRBJ2-1; 11 bases map to TRBD2. Germline V CDR1 and CDR2: MNHEY, SVGEGT. The CDR3 is made up of 13 amino acids. V shed 8 bases, J shed 8 bases, and the junction held 5 bases outside the gene matches. CDR3 protein: CASGTSGSYEQFF. The CDR3 nucleotides read TGTGCCAGCGGAACTAGCGGGAGCTATGAGCAGTTCTTC.

The chain uses TRBV28 and TRBJ1-5; no clear D gene. Germline V CDR1 and CDR2: MDHEN, SYDVKM. The CDR3 loop spans 14 amino acids. V was shortened by 7 bases and J by 2 bases, with 12 bases between the two germline ends. The CDR3 is CASIIGSGNQPQHF. CDR3 DNA: TGTGCCAGCATTATAGGGAGTGGCAATCAGCCCCAGCATTTT.

This clonotype was seen ten or more times. The chain links TRBV7-9 to TRBJ1-2, with D unresolved. CDR3 size: 11 residues. Trimming cost V 3 bases and J 7 bases, with 6 bases left between them. Germline V gene lookup returns CDR1 SEHNR and CDR2 FQNEAQ (reference sequence). This CDR3 is CASSFPPGYTF. The CDR3 coding sequence is TGTGCCAGCAGCTTCCCCCCTGGCTACACCTTC. The full variable domain, with the rest looked up from reference TRBV7-9 and TRBJ1-2, is DTGVSQNPRHKITKRGQNVTFRCDPISEHNRLYWYRQTLGQGPEFLTYFQNEAQLEKSRLLSDRFSAERPKGSFSTLEIQRTEQGDSAMYLCASSFPPGYTFGSGTRLTVV.

This clonotype was counted between two and nine times. The genes are TRBV6-2 or TRBV6-3 and TRBJ2-5, with 11 positions matching TRBD2. The trim removed 6 bases at V and 3 bases at J, leaving 12 bases unmatched. Germline V gene data show CDR1 as MNHEY and CDR2 as SVGEGT. CDR3 size: 17 residues. For the CDR3, the DNA is TGTGCCAGCAGCACCGGGACTAGCGGTTATTTTAAAGAGACCCAGTACTTC. It codes for CASSTGTSGYFKETQYF.

Only a few counts were recorded for this clonotype. Given a much more abundant clone one base away, this may be a read error. V and J are TRBV4-3 and TRBJ1-1; D is uncertain. Germline V CDR1 and CDR2: LGHNA, YSLEER. The CDR3 covers 15 residues. Trimming took off 4 bases at V and 2 bases at J, with 14 bases between the two ends. The chain's CDR3 is CASSRPTAGNTEAFF. The CDR3 DNA is TGCGCCAGCAGCCGACCGACGGCAGGAAACACTGAAGCTTTCTTT.

The chain is built from TRBV3-1 and TRBJ2-5, with TRBD1 as a possible D gene (5 bases). This CDR3 is built from 14 residues. The germline gives CDR1 LGHDT, CDR2 YNNKEL (reference sequence). Trimming stripped 1 base from V and 4 bases from J, with 10 bases between. CDR3 nucleotides: TGTGCCAGCAGCCAAGCAGGGAAACCAGAGACCCAGTACTTC. Its protein product is CASSQAGKPETQYF.

The rearrangement joins TRBV11-2 to TRBJ1-2; D gene uncertain. Trimming left V 3 bases short and J 6 bases short, with 20 bases between. Germline CDR1 is SGHAT and CDR2 is FQNNGV. The length of the CDR3 is 16 residues. CDR3 sequence reads: CASSFLGSEQKNGYTF. Here the CDR3 DNA reads TGTGCCAGCAGCTTCTTAGGGAGTGAACAGAAGAATGGCTACACCTTC.

A few counts support this clonotype. The CDR3 region has the DNA TGCAGTGCTAGTTCGGGTGGTGAGCAGTTCTTC. Encoded protein: CSASSGGEQFF. The chain has TRBV20-1 and TRBJ2-1; D not certain. Trimming took off 3 bases at V and 9 bases at J, with 9 bases between the two ends. The CDR3 is 11 amino acids. Germline-derived CDR1 and CDR2 are DFQATT and SNEGSKA (reference sequence).

V and J are TRBV20-1 and TRBJ2-3; D is possibly TRBD2 (6 bases). CDR3 length: 15 amino acids. The germline V and J ends were trimmed by 1 base and 1 base, with 12 bases remaining between them. Germline V CDR1 and CDR2: DFQATT, SNEGSKA (reference sequence). The CDR3 nucleotides are TGCAGTGCTAGAGTCCGGCGGGGAGGCACAGATACGCAGTATTTT. This encodes CSARVRRGGTDTQYF.

This clonotype was seen a few times. This chain links TRBV10-3 with TRBJ2-7; 10 bases are a match to TRBD1. The CDR3 runs 16 residues. Germline CDR1 and CDR2: ENHRY and SYGVKD. Trimming at V came to 2 bases and at J to 2 bases, leaving 6 bases not matched to a gene. CDR3 sequence: CAISEKTGGPPYEQYF. CDR3 in DNA: TGTGCCATCAGTGAGAAGACAGGGGGCCCGCCCTACGAGCAGTACTTC.

This clonotype was detected a few times. The chain links TRBV7-9 to TRBJ2-7; the match to TRBD1 covers 7 bases. The CDR3 is 13 amino acids. Germline V gene sequence: CDR1 SEHNR, CDR2 FQNEAQ (reference sequence). Trimming took 4 bases from V and 6 from J; bases not matched to a gene: 6. The CDR3 DNA is TGTGCCAGCAGCTCCGGGACAGAAGGCGAGCAGTACTTC. Encoded protein: CASSSGTEGEQYF.

This clonotype occurred a few times. The rearrangement joins TRBV7-2 to TRBJ2-5; 10 positions agree with TRBD2. V shed 2 bases and J 4 bases; nucleotides not matched to a gene: 7. The V gene's germline CDR1 is SGHTA and CDR2 FQGNSA. The CDR3 length is 16 residues. CDR3 DNA: TGTGCCAGCAGCTTAAGTCACCTAGCGGGAGTAGAGACCCAGTACTTC. Translation: CASSLSHLAGVETQYF.

The chain uses TRBV29-1 and TRBJ2-1, with D perhaps matching TRBD1 (6 bases). V was shortened by 3 bases and J by 3 bases, with 15 bases between the two germline ends. CDR1 SQVTM and CDR2 ANQGSEA come from the germline V gene. The CDR3 spans 15 residues. CDR3: CSVDLGQRGYNEQFF. The DNA of the CDR3 is TGCAGCGTTGATCTCGGACAGAGGGGCTACAATGAGCAGTTCTTC.

This clonotype was seen more than once but under ten times. V and J are TRBV28 and TRBJ1-5; 9 bases map to TRBD1. This CDR3 comprises 14 residues. CDR1 is MDHEN and CDR2 is SYDVKM in the germline V gene. J lost 6 bases, V lost 6 bases, and 6 bases had no gene match. The CDR3 DNA reads as TGTGCCAGCAGAAGGACAGGGGAGGTTCAGCCCCAGCATTTT. Translation gives CASRRTGEVQPQHF.

This clonotype has more than one count but fewer than ten. The V and J genes are TRBV14 and TRBJ2-1, with 9 bases aligning to TRBD2. Germline CDR1 reads SGHDN; CDR2 reads FVKESK. After removal of 0 bases from V and 0 bases from J, the junction contained 9 bases not matched to a gene. This CDR3 comprises 19 residues. As DNA, the CDR3 is TGTGCCAGCAGCCAAGAAGAGGGGCCTAGCGGGATCTCCTACAATGAGCAGTTCTTC. Translation gives CASSQEEGPSGISYNEQFF.

This clonotype was detected ten times or more. V gene TRBV7-9 combines with J gene TRBJ2-7; 8 bases agree with TRBD1. The CDR3 is made up of 15 amino acids. Germline CDR1 and CDR2: SEHNR and FQNEAQ (reference sequence). Trimming took 6 bases from V and 1 from J; bases not matched to a gene: 8. This CDR3 is CASSPGTGISYEQYF. CDR3 nucleotides: TGTGCCAGCAGTCCCGGGACAGGCATTTCCTACGAGCAGTACTTC.

The sample holds many counts of this clonotype. The chain couples TRBV5-1 to TRBJ2-5; 10 positions agree with TRBD1. The DNA end lines up better with TRBJ2-7; the J call may be wrong. There are 13 residues in the CDR3. Germline V gives CDR1 SGHRS, CDR2 YFSETQ. In DNA, the CDR3 is TGCGCCAGCAGAGGGACAGGGGCCTACGAGCAGTACTTC. Residues: CASRGTGAYEQYF.

The CDR3 DNA follows: TGCAGTGCTTGGGGTCGGACTAGCGGGAGTTACGAGCAGTACTTC. This translates into CSAWGRTSGSYEQYF. The genes are TRBV20-1 and TRBJ2-7; 13 bases line up with TRBD2. CDR3 length equals 15 residues. Looked up from germline, CDR1 is DFQATT and CDR2 is SNEGSKA (reference sequence). V shed 5 bases and J 4 bases; nucleotides not matched to a gene: 8.

The genes are TRBV27 and TRBJ2-7; 12 nucleotides match TRBD2. The CDR3 is made up of 15 amino acids. The germline gives CDR1 MNHEY, CDR2 SMNVEV (reference sequence). V was clipped by 7 bases and J by 4 bases; unmatched bases: 8. For the CDR3, the DNA is TGTGCCAGCAACGCCGGGACTAGCGGGTCATACGAGCAGTACTTC. Protein product: CASNAGTSGSYEQYF.

V gene TRBV7-2 combines with J gene TRBJ2-4, with 8 bases fitting TRBD1. CDR1 and CDR2 (germline): SGHTA, FQGNSA. CDR3 length: 14 amino acids. Trimming took 5 bases from V and 9 from J; bases not matched to a gene: 9. The CDR3 here is CASSTRQGSSIQYF. Written as DNA, the CDR3 is TGTGCCAGCAGCACTCGACAGGGGTCAAGCATTCAGTACTTC.

V is TRBV19 and J is TRBJ2-1; 10 positions agree with TRBD2. There are 16 residues in the CDR3. The J segment lost 5 bases and the V segment lost 1 base, leaving 5 bases of the junction unmatched. In germline, CDR1 is LNHDA, CDR2 SQIVND (reference sequence). This chain's CDR3 is CASSIGLAGVDNEQFF. The CDR3, as DNA: TGTGCCAGTAGTATAGGCCTAGCGGGAGTAGACAATGAGCAGTTCTTC.

V usage is TRBV11-2 and J usage is TRBJ1-2; the D gene is possibly TRBD1 (6 bases). CDR1 and CDR2 from the germline V gene are SGHAT and FQNNGV. Trimming removed 3 bases at V and 8 bases at J, with 22 bases between. This CDR3 has 16 residues. The CDR3 bases are TGTGCCAGCAGCTTGCAACCACAGGGAAGCTCGGAAGGCTACACCTTC. Translation: CASSLQPQGSSEGYTF. Full variable domain (missing parts from reference TRBV11-2 and TRBJ1-2): EAGVAQSPRYKIIEKRQSVAFWCNPISGHATLYWYQQILGQGPKLLIQFQNNGVVDDSQLPKDRFSAERLKGVDSTLKIQPAKLEDSAVYLCASSLQPQGSSEGYTFGSGTRLTVV.

Points on this clonotype: Just one base apart from a much larger clone, this may be a read error. This chain connects TRBV12-3 or TRBV12-4 to TRBJ2-3; either TRBD1 or TRBD2 may supply D (5 bases each). CDR3 size: 15 residues. V was clipped by 6 bases and J by 6 bases, with 19 bases between them. The CDR3 DNA reads TGTGCCAGCAGCCCGGTGACGGGACGTTCGGATACGCAGTATTTT. This sequence encodes CASSPVTGRSDTQYF.

This clonotype was recorded once. This chain uses TRBV5-1 with TRBJ2-5, with a weak D call TRBD2 (5 bases). The end of the DNA is better explained by TRBJ2-7, so the J call may be wrong. CDR1 is SGHRS, CDR2 YFSETQ, per germline. The CDR3 covers 17 residues. Here the CDR3 reads CASSSSVSGSMSYEQYF. The DNA for the CDR3 is TGCGCCAGCAGCTCGTCTGTTTCGGGGTCGATGAGCTACGAGCAGTACTTC.

V and J are TRBV4-3 and TRBJ2-7, with 8 positions matching TRBD1. The CDR3 spans 16 residues. Unmatched junction bases numbered 6, after V lost 0 bases and J lost 2 bases. Germline CDR1 and CDR2: LGHNA and YSLEER. The CDR3 region is CASSQDKDRATYEQYF. The CDR3 DNA reads as TGCGCCAGCAGCCAAGATAAGGACAGGGCCACCTACGAGCAGTACTTC.

This clonotype was seen more than once but under ten times. The CDR3 sequence: CASRTGTGSSGANVLTF. The DNA for the CDR3 is TGTGCCAGCAGGACCGGGACAGGGAGCTCTGGGGCCAACGTCCTGACTTTC. The rearrangement joins TRBV6-5 to TRBJ2-6, with 9 bases aligning to TRBD1. V trimming: 6 bases; J trimming: 0 bases; junction bases outside the gene matches: 6. Germline-derived CDR1 and CDR2 are MNHEY and SVGAGI. The CDR3 has 17 residues.

In its sample, this clonotype was seen a few times. This chain uses TRBV7-6 with TRBJ2-7; D is undetermined. Germline V gene lookup returns CDR1 SGHVS and CDR2 FNYEAQ. V was shortened by 2 bases and J by 3 bases, with 11 bases between the two germline ends. The CDR3 is 14 amino acids. The CDR3 nucleotides are TGTGCCAGCAGCTTATTGGGTGGTGGCTACGAGCAGTACTTC. This encodes CASSLLGGGYEQYF.